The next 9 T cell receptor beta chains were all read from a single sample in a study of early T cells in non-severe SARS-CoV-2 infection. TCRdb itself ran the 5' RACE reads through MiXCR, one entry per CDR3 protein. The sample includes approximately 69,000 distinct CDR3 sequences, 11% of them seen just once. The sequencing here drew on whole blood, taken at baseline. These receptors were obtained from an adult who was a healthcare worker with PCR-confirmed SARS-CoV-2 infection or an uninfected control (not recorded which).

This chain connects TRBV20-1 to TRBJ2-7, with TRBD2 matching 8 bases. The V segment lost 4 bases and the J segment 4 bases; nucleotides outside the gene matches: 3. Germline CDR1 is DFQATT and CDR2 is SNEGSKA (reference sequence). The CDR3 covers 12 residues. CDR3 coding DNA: TGCAGTGCTACCGGACTAGCTTACGAGCAGTACTTC. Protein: CSATGLAYEQYF.

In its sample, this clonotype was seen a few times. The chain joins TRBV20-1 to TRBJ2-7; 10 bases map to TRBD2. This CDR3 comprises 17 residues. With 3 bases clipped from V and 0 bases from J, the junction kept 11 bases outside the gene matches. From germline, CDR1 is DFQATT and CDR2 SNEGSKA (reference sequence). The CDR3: CSARVPPSSGSSYEQYF. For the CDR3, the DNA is TGCAGTGCTAGGGTCCCCCCGTCTAGCGGGAGCTCCTACGAGCAGTACTTC.

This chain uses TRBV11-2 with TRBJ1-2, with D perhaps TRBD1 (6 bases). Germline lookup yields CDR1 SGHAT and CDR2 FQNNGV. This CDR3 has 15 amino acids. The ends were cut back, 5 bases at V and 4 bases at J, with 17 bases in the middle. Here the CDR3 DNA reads TGTGCCAGCAGCCCCCCGGGCAGGGGTGGCTATGGCTACACCTTC. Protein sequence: CASSPPGRGGYGYTF. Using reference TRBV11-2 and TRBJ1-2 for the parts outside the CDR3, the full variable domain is EAGVAQSPRYKIIEKRQSVAFWCNPISGHATLYWYQQILGQGPKLLIQFQNNGVVDDSQLPKDRFSAERLKGVDSTLKIQPAKLEDSAVYLCASSPPGRGGYGYTFGSGTRLTVV.

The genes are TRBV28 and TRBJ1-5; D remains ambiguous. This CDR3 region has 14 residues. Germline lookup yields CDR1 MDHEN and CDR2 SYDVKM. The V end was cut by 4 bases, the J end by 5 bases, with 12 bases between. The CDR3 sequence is CASSSGSWYQPQHF. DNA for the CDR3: TGTGCCAGCAGTTCTGGGAGTTGGTATCAGCCCCAGCATTTT. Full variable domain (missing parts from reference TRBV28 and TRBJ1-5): DVKVTQSSRYLVKRTGEKVFLECVQDMDHENMFWYRQDPGLGLRLIYFSYDVKMKEKGDIPEGYSVSREKKERFSLILESASTNQTSMYLCASSSGSWYQPQHFGDGTRLSIL.

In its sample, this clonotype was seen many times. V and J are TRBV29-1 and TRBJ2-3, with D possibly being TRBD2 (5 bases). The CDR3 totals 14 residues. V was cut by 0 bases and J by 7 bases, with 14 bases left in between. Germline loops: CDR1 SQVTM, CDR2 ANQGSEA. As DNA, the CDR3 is TGCAGCGTTGAAGATCCGGGGTGGGCCTATACGCAGTATTTT. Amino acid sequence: CSVEDPGWAYTQYF.

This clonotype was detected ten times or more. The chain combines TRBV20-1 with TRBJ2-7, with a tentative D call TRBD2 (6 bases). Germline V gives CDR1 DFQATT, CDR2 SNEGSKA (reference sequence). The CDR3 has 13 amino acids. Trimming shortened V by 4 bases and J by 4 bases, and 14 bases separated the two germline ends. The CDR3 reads CSAKSRGGYEQYF. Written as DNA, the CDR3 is TGCAGTGCTAAGTCTAGGGGAGGTTACGAGCAGTACTTC.

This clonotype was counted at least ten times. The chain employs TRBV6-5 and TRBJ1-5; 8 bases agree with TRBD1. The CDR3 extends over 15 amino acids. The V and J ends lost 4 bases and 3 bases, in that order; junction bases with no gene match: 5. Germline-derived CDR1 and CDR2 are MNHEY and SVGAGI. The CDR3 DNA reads TGTGCCAGCAGTTCACGGACAGGGCCCAATCAGCCCCAGCATTTT. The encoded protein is CASSSRTGPNQPQHF.

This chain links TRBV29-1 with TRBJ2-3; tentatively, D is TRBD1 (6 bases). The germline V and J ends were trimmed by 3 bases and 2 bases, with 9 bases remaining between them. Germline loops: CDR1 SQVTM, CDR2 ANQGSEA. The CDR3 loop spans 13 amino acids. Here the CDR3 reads CSVDGQITDTQYF. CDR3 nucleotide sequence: TGCAGCGTTGATGGACAGATCACAGATACGCAGTATTTT.

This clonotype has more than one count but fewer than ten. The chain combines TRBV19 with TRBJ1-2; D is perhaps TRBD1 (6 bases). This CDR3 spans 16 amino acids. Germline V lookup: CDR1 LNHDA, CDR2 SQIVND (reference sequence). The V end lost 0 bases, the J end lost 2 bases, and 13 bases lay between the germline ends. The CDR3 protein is CASSIDPRTANYGYTF. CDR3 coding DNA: TGTGCCAGTAGTATAGACCCTCGGACAGCGAACTATGGCTACACCTTC.